One sample yielded the 11 T cell receptor beta chains listed below, sequenced in a study of blood T cell repertoires in COVID-19. Libraries were prepared by immunoSEQ multiplex PCR; TCRdb keeps only in-frame clonotypes and omits some of them. The repertoire holds about 170,000 clones, with around 81% as singletons. The specimen sequenced was peripheral blood. The receptors derive from a man between 65 and 85 years old with active or convalescent COVID-19.

The chain carries TRBV7-8 and TRBJ2-3; maybe TRBD2 (5 bases). Germline V gene sequence: CDR1 SGHVS, CDR2 FQNEAQ. V was shortened by 1 base and J by 2 bases, with 7 bases between the two germline ends. The CDR3 has 14 residues. CDR3 sequence: CASSLEAATDTQYF. In DNA, the CDR3 is TGTGCCAGCAGCTTAGAAGCGGCCACAGATACGCAGTATTTT.

This chain links TRBV18 with TRBJ1-5; 8 bases are shared with TRBD1. J gave up 9 bases and V 3 bases, and 7 bases lay outside the gene matches. Germline V gives CDR1 KGHSH, CDR2 LQKENI. The CDR3 sequence is 14 residues long. The CDR3 DNA sequence: TGTGCCAGCTCACCTTCGACCCAGGGGGCGCCCCAGCATTTT. Its translation: CASSPSTQGAPQHF.

The chain links TRBV28 to TRBJ2-1; D possibly corresponds to TRBD2 (6 bases). The V end lost 4 bases, the J end lost 4 bases, and 8 bases lay between the germline ends. The length of the CDR3 is 13 residues. Per germline, CDR1 MDHEN and CDR2 SYDVKM. In DNA form, the CDR3 reads TGTGCCAGCAGTTGGGGGAGGTACAATGAGCAGTTCTTC. Amino acid sequence: CASSWGRYNEQFF.

The chain links TRBV2 to TRBJ2-7, with TRBD1 as a possible D gene (6 bases). V was shortened by 7 bases and J by 5 bases, with 15 bases between the two germline ends. CDR1 and CDR2 from the germline V gene are SNHLY and FYNNEI. The CDR3 consists of 13 residues. CDR3 nucleotides: TGTGCCAGCAAATTTCAGGGGCGGGACGAGCAGTACTTC. Amino acid sequence: CASKFQGRDEQYF.

The chain has TRBV10-3 and TRBJ1-1; TRBD1 aligns across 8 bases. V lost 6 bases, J lost 0 bases, and 3 bases stayed unmatched. Per the germline V gene, CDR1 is ENHRY and CDR2 is SYGVKD. The CDR3 extends over 14 amino acids. The CDR3 nucleotides are TGTGCCATCAGAGCGGGACAGGTGAACACTGAAGCTTTCTTT. Encoded protein: CAIRAGQVNTEAFF.

This clone was seen a single time. The V call is TRBV6-2 or TRBV6-3, the J call TRBJ1-1, with 8 bases lining up with TRBD1. CDR1 is MNHEY, CDR2 SVGEGT, per germline. The CDR3 covers 14 residues. The ends lost 0 bases at V and 3 bases at J; junction bases unmatched: 0. The CDR3 loop is CASSYSDRDTEAFF. The CDR3, as DNA: TGTGCCAGCAGTTACTCGGACAGGGACACTGAAGCTTTCTTT.

The chain combines TRBV19 with TRBJ2-5, with TRBD1 matching 7 bases. With 6 bases clipped from V and 4 bases from J, the junction kept 11 bases outside the gene matches. The CDR3 runs 15 residues. Germline CDR1 LNHDA, CDR2 SQIVND (reference sequence). This chain's CDR3 is CASSSGTARRETQYF. In nucleotides, the CDR3 is TGTGCCAGTAGCTCCGGGACAGCCCGTCGAGAGACCCAGTACTTC.

The chain carries TRBV18 and TRBJ1-1, with unresolved D. CDR3 length: 13 residues. The V end was cut by 6 bases, the J end by 4 bases, with 12 bases between. Germline CDR1 KGHSH, CDR2 LQKENI. In DNA form, the CDR3 reads TGTGCCAGCTCGTCCAGCGGCGTCACTGAAGCTTTCTTT. Translation: CASSSSGVTEAFF.

The rearrangement joins TRBV7-2 to TRBJ1-5, with 9 bases fitting TRBD1. The CDR3 runs to 14 residues. Trimming took 4 bases from V and 4 from J; bases not matched to a gene: 2. CDR1 is SGHTA, CDR2 FQGNSA, per germline. The CDR3 reads CASSYGQGNQPQHF. CDR3 DNA sequence: TGTGCCAGCAGCTATGGACAGGGGAATCAGCCCCAGCATTTT.

This clone was detected a few times. The rearrangement joins TRBV7-9 to TRBJ1-3; D is undetermined. CDR1 SEHNR and CDR2 FQNEAQ come from the germline V gene (reference sequence). V shed 6 bases and J shed 2 bases, with 8 bases lying between them. This CDR3 has 13 residues. In DNA form, the CDR3 reads TGTGCCAGCAGACCGACAACTGGAAACACCATATATTTT. It specifies CASRPTTGNTIYF.

This clone was counted once. J is TRBJ2-1 and V is TRBV18, with 11 positions matching TRBD1. The CDR3 runs 17 residues. The germline V gene has CDR1 KGHSH and CDR2 LQKENI. With V trimmed by 0 bases and J by 9 bases, 10 bases remained unmatched. In DNA, the CDR3 is TGTGCCAGCTCACCACCGGGACAGGGGGAAGTGGGTACTGAGCAGTTCTTC. Its translation is CASSPPGQGEVGTEQFF.